This TCR beta chain comes out of a study of tumor-infiltrating lymphocytes in oesophageal squamous cell carcinoma. This clonotype is medium-sized by share. The ends lost 5 bases at V and 9 bases at J; junction bases unmatched: 1. The CDR3 spans 12 residues. TCRdb called the PCR reads again in MiXCR, with one record for every CDR3 protein. The sample has 15,000 to 20,000 distinct CDR3 sequences; 44% are singletons. The chain is built from TRBV12-3 or TRBV12-4 and TRBJ2-1; 10 nucleotides match TRBD1. This TCR derives from a female donor with esophageal squamous cell carcinoma. Sequencing used blood. DNA for the CDR3: TGTGCCAGCAGTCGACAGGGGGCTGAGCAGTTCTTC. It codes for CASSRQGAEQFF.